The 10 T cell receptor beta chains in this list originate from one sample, sequenced in a study of shared clonotypes between healthy human individuals. TCRdb keeps only in-frame clones here, not all; method: immunoSEQ multiplex PCR. Of about half a million clones listed, more than 75% are singletons. Material: PBMCs. The receptors come from a woman aged 40 to 55 in good health. Some clones in this sample may be carry-over from other donors' samples.

The chain carries TRBV4-3 and TRBJ1-5; a possible D gene is TRBD1 (5 bases). Between the trimmed V and J ends, which lost 1 base and 3 bases, there was a span of 7 bases. Germline lookup yields CDR1 LGHNA and CDR2 YSLEER. The CDR3 length is 14 residues. CDR3 loop: CASSQGTSNQPQHF. DNA for the CDR3: TGCGCCAGCAGCCAAGGGACATCCAATCAGCCCCAGCATTTT.

Points on this clone: Within the sample, other DNA sequences also encode this same CDR3. This chain uses TRBV11-2 with TRBJ2-7; D is perhaps TRBD1 (5 bases). The CDR3 has 13 residues. CDR1 is SGHAT, CDR2 FQNNGV, per germline. V lost 5 bases, J lost 1 base, and 9 bases lay in between. The CDR3 coding sequence is TGTGCCAGCAGCCCCCGACAGTCCTACGAGCAGTACTTC. It translates to CASSPRQSYEQYF.

V is TRBV4-1 and J is TRBJ2-2; D might be TRBD2 (5 bases). Germline V gene sequence: CDR1 MGHRA, CDR2 YSYEKL. The length of the CDR3 is 17 residues. V gave up 1 base and J gave up 5 bases, with 17 bases separating them. The CDR3 nucleotides read TGCGCCAGCAGCCAAGTCCCTAGCCCGTATGGGACCGGGGAGCTGTTTTTT. It encodes CASSQVPSPYGTGELFF.

The V call is TRBV18, the J call TRBJ1-2; D remains ambiguous. The CDR3 totals 15 residues. The V gene's germline CDR1 is KGHSH and CDR2 LQKENI. With 6 bases removed from V and 6 bases from J, the gap between germline ends came to 20 bases. The CDR3 reads CASSPPPPPGDGYTF. CDR3 coding DNA: TGTGCCAGCTCGCCCCCGCCTCCCCCGGGAGATGGCTACACCTTC.

The chain employs TRBV6-5 and TRBJ1-5; 7 bases match TRBD1. Trimming cost V 6 bases and J 1 base; bases outside gene matches: 3. There are 14 residues in the CDR3. Germline V lookup: CDR1 MNHEY, CDR2 SVGAGI. CDR3 loop: CASRQTGSNQPQHF. The CDR3 nucleotides read TGTGCCAGCAGACAGACAGGGAGCAATCAGCCCCAGCATTTT.

V usage is TRBV7-8 and J usage is TRBJ1-3; 10 bases map to TRBD1. The V gene end was trimmed by 5 bases and the J gene end by 4 bases; junction bases not matched to a gene: 8. This CDR3 has 16 amino acids. Per the germline V gene, CDR1 is SGHVS and CDR2 is FQNEAQ. The CDR3 bases are TGTGCCAGCAGCCCGATAGGACAGGGGGGAGGAAACACCATATATTTT. Its protein product is CASSPIGQGGGNTIYF.

This clone was seen a single time. This chain uses TRBV7-2 with TRBJ2-5, with 9 bases aligning to TRBD2. Unmatched junction bases numbered 4, after V lost 4 bases and J lost 4 bases. The CDR3 consists of 14 residues. Per the germline V gene, CDR1 is SGHTA and CDR2 is FQGNSA. CDR3: CASSWRGGAETQYF. The CDR3 DNA reads TGTGCCAGCAGCTGGCGGGGGGGGGCAGAGACCCAGTACTTC.

The chain links TRBV5-1 to TRBJ2-2; D may be TRBD1 or TRBD2 (5 bases each). Trimming shortened V by 4 bases and J by 0 bases, and 10 bases separated the two germline ends. This CDR3 region has 15 residues. Germline loops: CDR1 SGHRS, CDR2 YFSETQ. The chain's CDR3 is CASSTGPSNTGELFF. The CDR3, as DNA: TGCGCCAGCAGCACGGGACCATCGAACACCGGGGAGCTGTTTTTT.

The rearrangement joins TRBV5-3 to TRBJ2-5, with D tentatively TRBD1 (6 bases). TRBV5-3 is an open reading frame, and its role is uncertain. There are 16 residues in the CDR3. Trimming shortened V by 4 bases and J by 5 bases, and 21 bases separated the two germline ends. CDR3 residues: CARSPYRKGQGETQYF. The CDR3 nucleotides read TGTGCCAGAAGCCCCTACCGGAAGGGGCAGGGGGAGACCCAGTACTTC.

The CDR3 loop reads CASSFISVNYGYTF. In DNA, the CDR3 is TGTGCCAGCAGCTTCATTTCAGTGAACTATGGCTACACCTTC. V usage is TRBV5-5 and J usage is TRBJ1-2; no reliable D call. The germline V gene encodes CDR1 SGHKS and CDR2 YYEKEE (reference sequence). V was trimmed by 2 bases and J by 2 bases, leaving 10 bases between them. CDR3 length: 14 amino acids.